This entry features one T cell receptor (beta chain) sequence. Antigen specificity is unknown. These data come from a study of cytomegalovirus exposure and HLA in healthy donors. It was with 60 Vbeta and 13 Jbeta primers that the PCR ran. The protocol was immunoSEQ multiplex PCR, while the TCRdb copy is restricted to in-frame clones and leaves out a portion. The sample shows some 120,000 clones, 60% to 85% of them seen only once. This CDR3 region has 12 residues. Germline lookup yields CDR1 PRHDT and CDR2 FYEKMQ (reference sequence). V was clipped by 5 bases and J by 4 bases, with 8 bases between them. General study points: TCR beta V- and J-gene trimming, according to a later analysis, was linked to a missense DCLRE1C variant. Accurate predictions that matched the HLA-A and HLA-B alleles of most subjects were reportedly made from TCR beta sequences.

The receptor's source is a man aged 25 to 40 in good health and CMV-seronegative. V gene TRBV13 combines with J gene TRBJ2-5; D not resolved. The specimen was PBMCs. The CDR3 DNA sequence: TGTGCCAGCAGCCCCACCGGAGAGACCCAGTACTTC. The encoded protein is CASSPTGETQYF.